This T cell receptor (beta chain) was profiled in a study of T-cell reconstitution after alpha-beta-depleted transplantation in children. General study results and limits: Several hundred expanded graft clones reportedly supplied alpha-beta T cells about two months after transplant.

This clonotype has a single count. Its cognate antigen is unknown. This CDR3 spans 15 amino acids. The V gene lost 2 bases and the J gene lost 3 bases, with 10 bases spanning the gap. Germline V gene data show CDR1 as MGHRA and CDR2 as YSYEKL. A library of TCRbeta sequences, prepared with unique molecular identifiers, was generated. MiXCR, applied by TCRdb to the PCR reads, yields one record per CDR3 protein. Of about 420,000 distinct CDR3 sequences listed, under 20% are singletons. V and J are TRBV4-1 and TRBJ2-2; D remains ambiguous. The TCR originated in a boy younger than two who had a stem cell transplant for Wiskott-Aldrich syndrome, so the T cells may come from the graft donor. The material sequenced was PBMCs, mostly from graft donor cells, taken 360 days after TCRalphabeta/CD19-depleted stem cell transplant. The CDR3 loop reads CASSQTLVHTGELFF. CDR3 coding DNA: TGCGCCAGCAGCCAAACCTTAGTGCACACCGGGGAGCTGTTTTTT.